One T cell receptor beta chain is described in this entry. Its antigen is unidentified. The data were produced by immunoSEQ multiplex PCR, yet TCRdb's version contains in-frame clones alone and is incomplete. The sample has around 26,000 clones, 74% seen once; the top ten hold under 30%. Germline CDR1 MNHNY, CDR2 SVGAGI (reference sequence). The CDR3 runs 15 residues. Trimming shortened V by 10 bases and J by 1 base, and 17 bases separated the two germline ends. CD4+ T cells from unexposed donors were obtained before the COVID-19 pandemic (2011-2018). CD4+ T cells were isolated from the cells after 10 days of culture. PBMCs were plated at around 2 million per well in IL-2-containing medium. These data come from a study of CD4 T cells in relation to SARS-CoV-2 and coronaviruses.

V is TRBV6-6 and J is TRBJ1-3; D might be TRBD1 (6 bases). The origin of this receptor is a human donor in good health. Input material: CD4+ T cells from PBMCs, cultured in vitro. CDR3 in DNA: TGTGCCACCATAGCCCGGGGGCATTCTGGAAACACCATATATTTT. Its translation: CATIARGHSGNTIYF.